What follows are 5 T cell receptor beta chains derived from one specimen sequenced in a study of blood T cell repertoires in COVID-19. Some clones are missing from TCRdb's copy, which holds only in-frame ones; the method was immunoSEQ multiplex PCR. The sample holds roughly 87,000 clones, roughly 89% seen once. Sequencing was performed on peripheral blood. These receptors were obtained from a woman of 80 years or more with active COVID-19.

The J gene is TRBJ2-3, the V gene TRBV9; D gene uncertain. The CDR3 sequence is 12 residues long. Germline V lookup: CDR1 SGDLS, CDR2 YYNGEE. V lost 3 bases, J lost 6 bases, and 8 bases lay in between. CDR3 sequence: CASSAHGDTQYF. The CDR3 DNA follows: TGTGCCAGCAGCGCCCACGGGGATACGCAGTATTTT.

This chain joins TRBV27 and TRBJ2-5; possibly TRBD2 for D (5 bases). V lost 1 base and J lost 5, with 11 bases in between. In germline, CDR1 is MNHEY, CDR2 SMNVEV (reference sequence). This CDR3 has 14 residues. CDR3 protein: CASSLWARGETQYF. The CDR3 DNA follows: TGTGCCAGCAGTTTATGGGCTAGAGGGGAGACCCAGTACTTC.

The chain recombines TRBV5-1 with TRBJ2-3, with 8 bases identical to TRBD2. V shed 0 bases, J shed 2 bases, and the junction held 2 bases outside the gene matches. CDR1 SGHRS and CDR2 YFSETQ come from the germline V gene. CDR3 length: 15 residues. The CDR3 spells CASSLALADTDTQYF. CDR3 bases: TGCGCCAGCAGCTTGGCACTAGCGGACACAGATACGCAGTATTTT. Full variable domain (missing parts from reference TRBV5-1 and TRBJ2-3): KAGVTQTPRYLIKTRGQQVTLSCSPISGHRSVSWYQQTPGQGLQFLFEYFSETQRNKGNFPGRFSGRQFSNSRSEMNVSTLELGDSALYLCASSLALADTDTQYFGPGTRLTVL.

The rearrangement links TRBV7-9 to TRBJ2-7, with 7 positions matching TRBD2. Germline V gene lookup returns CDR1 SEHNR and CDR2 FQNEAQ (reference sequence). V gave up 8 bases and J gave up 3 bases; unmatched junction bases: 13. The CDR3 is 15 residues long. The CDR3 spells CASATGAGTGYEQYF. In DNA, the CDR3 is TGTGCCAGCGCAACTGGAGCGGGAACTGGCTACGAGCAGTACTTC.

The rearrangement joins TRBV28 to TRBJ1-1; maybe TRBD1 (6 bases). CDR1 MDHEN and CDR2 SYDVKM come from the germline V gene. The CDR3 sequence is 14 residues long. Trimming took 5 bases from V and 0 from J, leaving 10 bases between them. The CDR3 DNA follows: TGTGCCAGCAGTACAGGGTTGGTGAACACTGAAGCTTTCTTT. Protein sequence: CASSTGLVNTEAFF.